Below, 17 T cell receptor beta chains from the same sample are listed, as sequenced in a study of T cell responses to AZD1222 COVID-19 vaccine (dated by TCRdb to 2020 to 2023). What this sample's time point label stands for: about 28 days (+/-7) after the second vaccine dose. Preparation of the library involved the immunoSEQ multiplex PCR assay. Entries here come from immuneACCESS through TCRdb and include only in-frame sequences with V and J called. Some clones fail to appear in such tables; in the studies checked, an unresolved V gene covers under half of the shortfall, and the cause of the remainder is unknown. The sample yields some 150,000 clones; roughly 90% were counted once. The ten largest clones capture approximately 3.3% of the sample. Here the sequenced sample was peripheral blood, taken 28 days after the second AZD1222 dose. The receptors here all came from an adult who received the AZD1222 COVID-19 vaccine.

The CDR3 DNA is TGCAGCACATTAAGGGCCCACGGGGGCTTGCGGGCGGCTCGGACAGATACGCAGTATTTT. Translation gives CSTLRAHGGLRAARTDTQYF. The V gene is TRBV29-1, the J gene TRBJ2-3; possibly TRBD1 or TRBD2 for D (6 bases each). Trimming stripped 8 bases from V and 3 bases from J, with 36 bases between. The germline V gene has CDR1 SQVTM and CDR2 ANQGSEA. This CDR3 region has 20 residues.

The gene calls are TRBV18 and TRBJ1-3; 8 bases are shared with TRBD1. J gave up 3 bases and V 2 bases, and 12 bases lay outside the gene matches. The CDR3 spans 18 residues. Germline V CDR1 and CDR2: KGHSH, LQKENI. The CDR3 DNA follows: TGTGCCAGCTCACCAACTTGGACGGGACAGGAGCGTGGAAACACCATATATTTT. This translates into CASSPTWTGQERGNTIYF.

This clone was seen once. V gene TRBV6-1 combines with J gene TRBJ2-7; the match to TRBD1 covers 8 bases. The CDR3 consists of 16 residues. V was pared by 2 bases and J by 3 bases, with 9 bases of the junction left unmatched. CDR1 MNHNS and CDR2 SASEGT come from the germline V gene. The CDR3 bases are TGTGCCAGCAGTGAAACAGTAGCAGGGGGCGTCTACGAGCAGTACTTC. Protein sequence: CASSETVAGGVYEQYF.

V is TRBV7-2 and J is TRBJ1-2, with D possibly TRBD1 on 6 matching bases. CDR3 length: 14 amino acids. From germline, CDR1 is SGHTA and CDR2 FQGNSA. With 7 bases removed from V and 2 bases from J, the gap between germline ends came to 14 bases. The chain's CDR3 is CASKTDRTNYGYTF. DNA of the CDR3: TGTGCCAGCAAAACAGACAGGACGAACTATGGCTACACCTTC.

The CDR3 coding sequence is TGTGCCACCAGTGATCGTACGGGGGATGGGGGCTACACCTTC. It specifies CATSDRTGDGGYTF. V usage is TRBV24-1 and J usage is TRBJ1-2; possible D gene TRBD1, 5 bases. Trimming took 3 bases from V and 8 from J, leaving 15 bases between them. The germline CDR1 and CDR2 sequences are KGHDR and SFDVKD. The CDR3 spans 14 residues.

Concerning this clone: This could be a read error, since a much larger clone is one nucleotide away. The chain recombines TRBV11-2 with TRBJ2-1; the D is unclear. With 3 bases removed from V and 3 bases from J, the gap between germline ends came to 3 bases. This CDR3 contains 12 residues. The germline CDR1 and CDR2 sequences are SGHAT and FQNNGV. The CDR3 loop reads CASSFVYNEQFF. CDR3 DNA: TGTGCCAGCAGCTTTGTCTACAATGAGCAGTTCTTC.

The rearrangement uses TRBV24-1 and TRBJ1-2; D remains unclear. CDR1 is KGHDR, CDR2 SFDVKD, per germline. V lost 4 bases to trimming and J lost 8 bases, with 10 bases between them. The CDR3 length is 12 residues. The CDR3 coding sequence is TGTGCCACCAGTGACTTTGACTTAGGCTACACCTTC. Its protein is CATSDFDLGYTF.

The gene calls are TRBV28 and TRBJ2-7; 8 positions agree with TRBD1. In germline, CDR1 is MDHEN, CDR2 SYDVKM. This CDR3 contains 14 residues. Germline trimming cut 0 bases from V and 5 bases from J; bases unmatched to any gene: 3. The CDR3 loop reads CASSLWQGADEQYF. In DNA, the CDR3 is TGTGCCAGCAGTTTATGGCAGGGGGCCGACGAGCAGTACTTC.

Points on this clone: Other nucleotide sequences in the sample specify the same CDR3. This rearrangement joins TRBV12-3 or TRBV12-4 to TRBJ2-1, with D uncertain. Deletions cut 2 bases from V and 7 bases from J, with 9 bases between. The CDR3 consists of 13 residues. DNA for the CDR3: TGTGCCAGCAGTTTAAAGCGTGAGAATGAGCAGTTCTTC. It encodes CASSLKRENEQFF.

The chain combines TRBV1 with TRBJ1-2. TRBV1 is a pseudogene. This CDR3 is 16 amino acids long. The CDR3: CTSSQEVRSWDYGYTF. CDR3 in DNA: TGCACCAGCAGCCAAGAGGTGAGGTCTTGGGACTATGGCTACACCTTC.

This rearrangement joins TRBV6-5 to TRBJ2-4, with D possibly being TRBD1 (6 bases). Germline-derived CDR1 and CDR2 are MNHEY and SVGAGI. Trimming cost V 6 bases and J 9 bases, with 21 bases left between them. This CDR3 is 15 amino acids long. CDR3 nucleotide sequence: TGTGCCAGCAGCCCCCCGTCGGGACCACAGGGCATTCAGTACTTC. Translating gives CASSPPSGPQGIQYF.

This chain uses TRBV5-1 with TRBJ2-1; no firm D call. The CDR3 covers 14 residues. The germline gives CDR1 SGHRS, CDR2 YFSETQ. Trimming cost V 0 bases and J 8 bases, with 12 bases left between them. CDR3 sequence (DNA): TGCGCCAGCAGCTTGGCACGGCCTGAGGATGAGCAGTTCTTC. Residues: CASSLARPEDEQFF.

This chain joins TRBV24-1 and TRBJ2-1; tentatively, D is TRBD2 (5 bases). Germline assignment: CDR1 KGHDR and CDR2 SFDVKD. V was cut by 5 bases and J by 8 bases, with 15 bases left in between. The CDR3 spans 14 residues. CDR3 protein: CATSAPTSIYEQFF. As DNA, the CDR3 is TGTGCCACCAGTGCCCCCACTAGTATCTATGAGCAGTTCTTC.

The chain employs TRBV5-4 and TRBJ2-7; 13 bases are a match to TRBD2. Germline CDR1 reads SGHNT; CDR2 reads YYREEE (reference sequence). The V and J ends lost 2 bases and 1 base, in that order; junction bases with no gene match: 9. The CDR3 sequence is 18 residues long. CDR3 residues: CASSLPGLAGRSSYEQYF. As DNA, the CDR3 is TGTGCCAGCAGCTTACCGGGACTAGCGGGGAGGTCGTCCTACGAGCAGTACTTC.

The chain links TRBV2 to TRBJ1-2, with D perhaps TRBD1 (6 bases). The CDR3 is 15 residues long. Germline V gene lookup returns CDR1 SNHLY and CDR2 FYNNEI. Trimming took 6 bases from V and 5 from J, leaving 19 bases between them. The CDR3 protein is CASSAGTLQFYGYTF. CDR3 sequence (DNA): TGTGCCAGCAGCGCCGGGACACTGCAATTTTATGGCTACACCTTC.

This clone has only one observation. V and J are TRBV10-2 and TRBJ2-3; 7 nucleotides agree with TRBD2. Germline CDR1 reads WSHSY; CDR2 reads SAAADI. This CDR3 region has 16 residues. The junction had 8 bases not matched to a gene; V was cut back by 5 bases and J by 0 bases. The CDR3 loop is CASSPAGSGSTDTQYF. The CDR3 DNA sequence: TGCGCCAGCAGTCCAGCGGGAAGCGGGAGCACAGATACGCAGTATTTT.

This clone was seen just once. The gene calls are TRBV3-1 (or the pseudogene TRBV3-2) and TRBJ1-2, with D possibly TRBD1 on 5 matching bases. Germline CDR1 is LGHDT and CDR2 is YNNKEL (reference sequence). V lost 1 base to trimming and J lost 4 bases, with 7 bases between them. CDR3 length: 13 amino acids. The CDR3 DNA is TGTGCCAGCAGCCAAGGACAGAGCTATGGCTACACCTTC. This gives the protein CASSQGQSYGYTF.